These 5 T cell receptor beta chains were sequenced from one sample in a study of blood T cell repertoires in COVID-19. The method was immunoSEQ multiplex PCR; TCRdb's version includes in-frame clones alone and lacks a portion of them. The data contain 250,000 to 300,000 clones, over 80% of them seen just once; the ten biggest clones take up roughly 6%. Source material: peripheral blood. The receptor source for this set is a woman in her 50s with COVID-19, enrolled during active disease.

The chain combines TRBV27 with TRBJ1-2, with D possibly TRBD1 on 6 matching bases. V was clipped by 6 bases and J by 2 bases, with 13 bases between them. Per the germline V gene, CDR1 is MNHEY and CDR2 is SMNVEV (reference sequence). The CDR3 contains 14 residues. CDR3 coding DNA: TGTGCCAGCAGAATACAGGGAGCCAACTATGGCTACACCTTC. Protein: CASRIQGANYGYTF.

The chain has TRBV27 and TRBJ1-4, with no clear D. CDR1 is MNHEY, CDR2 SMNVEV, per germline (reference sequence). CDR3 length: 15 residues. V lost 2 bases and J 0 bases, leaving 7 bases between the germline ends. CDR3 loop: CASSLAATTNEKLFF. In DNA, the CDR3 is TGTGCCAGCAGTTTAGCCGCGACAACTAATGAAAAACTGTTTTTT.

Written as DNA, the CDR3 is TGTGCCACCAGTGATTTGACGGCAGGGGGAGGATATGGCTACACCTTC. Translation: CATSDLTAGGGYGYTF. The V call is TRBV24-1, the J call TRBJ1-2; TRBD1 matches 7 bases. The length of the CDR3 is 16 residues. Germline V gene data show CDR1 as KGHDR and CDR2 as SFDVKD. V gave up 0 bases and J gave up 5 bases; unmatched junction bases: 8.

This clone was seen only once. The gene calls are TRBV7-2 and TRBJ1-1, with 8 bases fitting TRBD1. Losses at the gene ends were 6 bases for V and 3 bases for J; bases not matched to a gene: 6. CDR1 is SGHTA and CDR2 is FQGNSA in the germline V gene. CDR3 length: 14 amino acids. CDR3 nucleotide sequence: TGTGCCAGCAGTTTTGACAGGGGACACACTGAAGCTTTCTTT. This codes for CASSFDRGHTEAFF. Filled out from reference TRBV7-2 and TRBJ1-1, the complete variable domain reads GAGVSQSPSNKVTEKGKDVELRCDPISGHTALYWYRQSLGQGLEFLIYFQGNSAPDKSGLPSDRFSAERTGGSVSTLTIQRTQQEDSAVYLCASSFDRGHTEAFFGQGTRLTVV.

The gene calls are TRBV3-1 (or the pseudogene TRBV3-2) and TRBJ2-7, with 7 bases lining up with TRBD1. This CDR3 has 17 amino acids. CDR1 and CDR2 (germline): LGHDT, YNNKEL (reference sequence). The ends lost 2 bases at V and 4 bases at J; junction bases unmatched: 14. Here the CDR3 reads CASSQMPGQMAPYEQYF. As DNA, the CDR3 is TGTGCCAGCAGCCAAATGCCGGGACAGATGGCCCCATACGAGCAGTACTTC.